The entry that follows covers one TCR beta chain sequence. Cohorts were determined from participant-reported clinical history. The CDR3 is made up of 13 amino acids. V lost 3 bases to trimming and J lost 0 bases, with 8 bases between them. CDR1 GTSNPN and CDR2 SVGIG come from the germline V gene (reference sequence). The data belong to a study of blood T cell repertoires in COVID-19. Background on the study: Some COVID-19 samples were acute and others convalescent; all came from the United States, Italy and Spain.

As originally analysed: Amplifying reference gene primers gave estimates of nucleated cell counts. Libraries were prepared by immunoSEQ multiplex PCR; TCRdb keeps only in-frame clonotypes and omits some of them. The D gene and trimming were derived from the DNA, and the V and J assignments and clone size from that table. This table has a few hundred thousand clones, approximately 85% appearing once. The rearrangement joins TRBV30 to TRBJ1-1; D remains unclear. The TCR comes from a man aged 25-45 years who had recovered from COVID-19. The sample comprised PBMCs or T cells enriched from blood (not recorded which). CDR3: CAWRLTVNTEAFF. The CDR3 DNA follows: TGTGCCTGGAGGTTAACAGTGAACACTGAAGCTTTCTTT. Looking up the rest from reference TRBV30 and TRBJ1-1 gives the full variable domain: SQTIHQWPATLVQPVGSPLSLECTVEGTSNPNLYWYRQAAGRGLQLLFYSVGIGQISSEVPQNLSASRPQDRQFILSSKKLLLSDSGFYLCAWRLTVNTEAFFGQGTRLTVV.